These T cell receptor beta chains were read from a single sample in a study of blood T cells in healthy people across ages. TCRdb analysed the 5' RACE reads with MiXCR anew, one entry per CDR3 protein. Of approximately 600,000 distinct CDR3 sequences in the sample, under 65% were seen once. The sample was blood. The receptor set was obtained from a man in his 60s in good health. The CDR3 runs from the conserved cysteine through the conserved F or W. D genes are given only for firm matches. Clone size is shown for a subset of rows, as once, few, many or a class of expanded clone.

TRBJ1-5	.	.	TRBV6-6	CASSYSFGGYSNQPQHF	TGTGCCAGCAGTTACTCGTTTGGCGGGTATAGCAATCAGCCCCAGCATTTT
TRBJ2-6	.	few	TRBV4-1	CASSLSGVPSSGANVLTF	TGCGCCAGCAGCCTAAGTGGGGTCCCAAGCTCTGGGGCCAACGTCCTGACTTTC
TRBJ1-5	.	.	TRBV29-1	CSVWIEGQPQHF	TGCAGCGTGTGGATTGAGGGTCAGCCCCAGCATTTT
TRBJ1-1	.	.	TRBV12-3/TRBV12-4	CASTVGGGGTEAFF	TGTGCCAGCACCGTAGGGGGGGGCGGCACTGAAGCTTTCTTT
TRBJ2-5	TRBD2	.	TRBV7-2	CASSLVGGTSGQETQYF	TGTGCCAGCAGCTTAGTGGGCGGGACTAGCGGGCAAGAGACCCAGTACTTC
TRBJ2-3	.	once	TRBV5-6	CASSLDTGLFTDTQYF	TGTGCCAGCAGCTTGGATACGGGATTATTCACAGATACGCAGTATTTT
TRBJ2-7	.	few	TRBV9	CASSVGQGNTYEQYF	TGTGCCAGCAGCGTAGGGCAGGGTAATACCTACGAGCAGTACTTC
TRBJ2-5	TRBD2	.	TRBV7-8	CASSFAGVEETQYF	TGTGCCAGCAGCTTTGCGGGGGTGGAAGAGACCCAGTACTTC
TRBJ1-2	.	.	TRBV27	CASSPQGRNYGYTF	TGTGCCAGCAGTCCCCAGGGGCGAAACTATGGCTACACCTTC
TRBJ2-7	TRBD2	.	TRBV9	CASSGGTSAYEQYF	TGTGCCAGCAGCGGCGGGACTAGCGCCTACGAGCAGTACTTC
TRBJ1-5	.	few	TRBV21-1	CASSKAERYSNQPQHF	TGTGCCAGCAGCAAGGCGGAGAGGTATAGCAATCAGCCCCAGCATTTT
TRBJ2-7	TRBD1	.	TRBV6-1	CASERDRTFEQYF	TGTGCCAGCGAACGGGACAGGACTTTCGAGCAGTACTTC
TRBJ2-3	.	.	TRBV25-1	CASSEYLAAGSQYF	TGTGCCAGCAGTGAATATTTAGCGGCTGGGTCCCAGTATTTT
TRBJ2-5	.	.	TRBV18	CASSPPQGYQETQYF	TGTGCCAGCTCACCACCCCAGGGTTACCAAGAGACCCAGTACTTC
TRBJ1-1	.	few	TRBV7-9	CASSILGGGPNTEAFF	.
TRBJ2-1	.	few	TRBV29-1	CSVEGGSSPHEQFF	TGCAGCGTTGAAGGGGGATCGTCGCCCCATGAGCAGTTCTTC
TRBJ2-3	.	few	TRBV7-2	CASSLAQRPTDTQYF	TGTGCCAGCAGCTTAGCGCAAAGGCCTACAGATACGCAGTATTTT
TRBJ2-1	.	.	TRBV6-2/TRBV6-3	CASSYGGQGGETQFF	TGTGCCAGCAGTTATGGTGGGCAGGGTGGAGAGACCCAGTTCTTC
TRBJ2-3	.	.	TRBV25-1	CASSVAQLMADTQNF	TGTGCCAGCAGTGTCGCGCAGTTGATGGCAGATACGCAGAATTTT
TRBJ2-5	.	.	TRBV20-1	CSAAAPSETQYF	TGCAGTGCTGCCGCGCCGTCGGAGACCCAGTACTTC
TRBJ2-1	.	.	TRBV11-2	CASSLGHYNEQFF	TGTGCCAGCAGCTTAGGCCACTACAATGAGCAGTTCTTC
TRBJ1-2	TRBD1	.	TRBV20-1	CSAQGDRDSGYTF	TGCAGTGCCCAGGGGGACAGAGACTCTGGCTACACCTTC
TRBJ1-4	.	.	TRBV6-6	CASSSGQSHEKLFF	TGTGCCAGCAGTTCCGGACAGTCGCATGAAAAACTGTTTTTT
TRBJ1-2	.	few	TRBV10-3	CATATEAFGWGYTF	TGTGCCACAGCTACGGAAGCTTTTGGGTGGGGCTACACCTTC
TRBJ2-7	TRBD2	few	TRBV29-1	CSVSSLKRGTYEQYF	TGCAGCGTCTCAAGCCTTAAGCGGGGGACCTACGAGCAGTACTTC
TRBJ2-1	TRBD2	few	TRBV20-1	CSARGTSGATYNEQFF	TGCAGTGCTAGGGGGACTAGCGGGGCTACCTACAATGAGCAGTTCTTC
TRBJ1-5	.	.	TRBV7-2	CASSVRTGPYQPQHF	TGTGCCAGCAGCGTTAGAACAGGGCCCTATCAGCCCCAGCATTTT
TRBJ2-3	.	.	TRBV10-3	CASGRREYETTDTQYF	TGTGCCTCAGGGAGGAGGGAATATGAGACCACAGATACGCAGTATTTT
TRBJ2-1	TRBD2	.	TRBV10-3	CAISASSGGAANEQFF	TGTGCCATCAGTGCCTCATCCGGGGGGGCGGCCAATGAGCAGTTCTTC
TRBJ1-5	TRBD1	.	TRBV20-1	CSAGTGRGNQPQHF	TGCAGTGCGGGGACAGGGCGGGGGAATCAGCCCCAGCATTTT
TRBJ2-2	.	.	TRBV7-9	CASRRAATNTGELFF	TGTGCCAGCAGACGAGCGGCCACGAACACCGGGGAGCTGTTTTTT
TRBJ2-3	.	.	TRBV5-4	CASSLNFGAGQGTQYF	TGTGCCAGCAGCTTGAACTTTGGCGCTGGCCAAGGTACGCAGTATTTT
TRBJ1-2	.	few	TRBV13	CASSLGQEVYYGYTF	TGTGCCAGCAGCTTAGGACAGGAGGTATACTATGGCTACACCTTC
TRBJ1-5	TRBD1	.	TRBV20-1	CSASRGAQGLNQPQHF	TGCAGTGCTTCCAGGGGGGCCCAGGGCCTCAATCAGCCCCAGCATTTT
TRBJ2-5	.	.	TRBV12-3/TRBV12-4	CASSFPGTRETQYF	TGTGCCAGCAGTTTCCCCGGGACAAGAGAGACCCAGTACTTC
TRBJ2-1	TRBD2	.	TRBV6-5	CASSYSGGGLTFEQFF	TGTGCCAGCAGTTACTCGGGCGGGGGGCTCACTTTTGAGCAGTTCTTC
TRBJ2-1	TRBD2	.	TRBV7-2	CASSLGFGSGGGPYNEQFF	TGTGCCAGCAGCTTGGGTTTCGGTAGCGGGGGGGGTCCCTACAATGAGCAGTTCTTC
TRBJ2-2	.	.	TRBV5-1	CASSQSRDTGELFF	TGCGCCAGCAGCCAGTCTCGGGACACCGGGGAGCTGTTTTTT
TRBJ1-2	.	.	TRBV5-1	CASRALGGVYGYTF	TGCGCCAGCAGGGCTCTTGGTGGAGTCTATGGCTACACCTTC
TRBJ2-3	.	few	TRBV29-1	CSVGVSGATDTQYF	TGCAGCGTTGGAGTGAGCGGAGCCACAGATACGCAGTATTTT
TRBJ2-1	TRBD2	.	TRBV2	CASSLGLEYNEQFF	TGTGCCAGCAGCTTGGGACTAGAGTACAATGAGCAGTTCTTC
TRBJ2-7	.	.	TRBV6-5	CASSYEQNIVQYF	TGTGCCAGCAGTTACGAACAGAACATCGTGCAGTACTTC
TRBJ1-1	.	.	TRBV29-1	CSVVGQVTDTEAFF	TGCAGCGTTGTAGGGCAGGTTACCGACACTGAAGCTTTCTTT
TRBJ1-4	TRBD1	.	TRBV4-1	CASSQGGDSYEKLFF	TGCGCCAGCAGCCAAGGGGGGGACAGTTACGAAAAACTGTTTTTT
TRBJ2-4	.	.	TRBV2	CASMFSRGKNIQYF	TGTGCCAGCATGTTTTCTAGGGGAAAAAACATTCAGTACTTC
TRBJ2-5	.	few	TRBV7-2	CASSLAHRGETQYF	TGTGCCAGCAGCTTAGCGCATAGGGGGGAGACCCAGTACTTC
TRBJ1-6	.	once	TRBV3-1	CASSQIHGGGGNSPLHF	TGTGCCAGCAGCCAAATCCACGGGGGGGGAGGGAATTCACCCCTCCACTTT
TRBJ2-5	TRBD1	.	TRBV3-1	CASSRHRDRNQETQYF	TGTGCCAGCAGCCGCCACCGGGACAGAAATCAAGAGACCCAGTACTTC
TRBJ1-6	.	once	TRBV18	CASSPGQLVYSPLHF	TGTGCCAGCTCACCGGGCCAGTTAGTTTATTCACCCCTCCACTTT
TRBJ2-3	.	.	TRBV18	CASSPSTRGDHRSTDTQYF	TGTGCCAGCTCACCTTCCACCAGGGGGGACCACCGAAGCACAGATACGCAGTATTTT
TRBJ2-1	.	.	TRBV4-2	CASRGMPYEQFF	TGTGCCAGCAGGGGTATGCCTTATGAGCAGTTCTTC
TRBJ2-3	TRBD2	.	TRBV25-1	CASSERGGGTQYF	TGTGCCAGCAGTGAGCGGGGGGGCGGTACGCAGTATTTT
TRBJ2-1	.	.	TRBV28	CASTLEGGVNNEQFF	TGTGCCAGCACCCTAGAAGGGGGGGTCAACAATGAGCAGTTCTTC
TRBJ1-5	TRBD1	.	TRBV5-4	CASSTQGINRPQHF	TGTGCCAGCAGCACACAGGGGATCAATCGGCCCCAGCATTTT
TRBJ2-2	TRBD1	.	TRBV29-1	CSARTGLGELFF	TGCAGCGCAAGGACAGGGCTCGGGGAGCTGTTTTTT
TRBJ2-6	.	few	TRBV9	CASSAQSSGANVLTF	TGTGCCAGCAGCGCCCAGAGCTCTGGGGCCAACGTCCTGACTTTC
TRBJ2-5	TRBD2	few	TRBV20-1	CSAPTLAGPQGTQYF	TGCAGTGCCCCAACCCTAGCGGGCCCTCAGGGGACCCAGTACTTC
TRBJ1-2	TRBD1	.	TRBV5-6	CASSFQTGSYGYTF	TGTGCCAGCAGCTTCCAGACAGGGTCGTATGGCTACACCTTC
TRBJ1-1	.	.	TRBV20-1	CSANGLNTEAFF	TGCAGTGCTAACGGTTTGAACACTGAAGCTTTCTTT